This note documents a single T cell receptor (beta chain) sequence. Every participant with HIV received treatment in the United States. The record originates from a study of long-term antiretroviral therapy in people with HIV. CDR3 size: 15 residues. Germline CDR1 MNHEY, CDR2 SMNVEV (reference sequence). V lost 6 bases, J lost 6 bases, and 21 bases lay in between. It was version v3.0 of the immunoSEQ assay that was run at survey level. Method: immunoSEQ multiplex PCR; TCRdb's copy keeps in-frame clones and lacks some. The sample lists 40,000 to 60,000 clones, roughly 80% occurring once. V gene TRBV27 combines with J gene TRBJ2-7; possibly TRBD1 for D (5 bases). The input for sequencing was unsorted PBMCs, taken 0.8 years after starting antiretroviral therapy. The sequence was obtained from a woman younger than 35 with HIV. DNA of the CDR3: TGTGCCAGCAGCTCACAGGCCCAGATTCAATCCGAGCAGTACTTC. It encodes CASSSQAQIQSEQYF.